Sequencing of this TCR beta chain was carried out in a study of T-cell memory formation after mild COVID-19. TCRdb redid the calling of the 5' RACE reads with MiXCR, one entry per CDR3 protein. This table holds 40,000 to 60,000 distinct CDR3 sequences, around 10% found once. Ten or more counts support this clonotype. The clonotype originates from an adult woman who had mild COVID-19 (a few samples of this study predate the infection). Cell type and time point are not known. The sample taken for sequencing was PBMCs or a T cell subset sorted from them (not recorded which).

CDR3 nucleotides: TGTGCCAGCAGTTACGGGAATTACGAGCAGTACTTC. Its translation is CASSYGNYEQYF. The rearrangement links TRBV6-6 to TRBJ2-7; D is ambiguous. The V end was cut by 2 bases, the J end by 4 bases, with 6 bases between. This CDR3 has 12 residues. Per the germline V gene, CDR1 is MNHNY and CDR2 is SVGAGI (reference sequence).